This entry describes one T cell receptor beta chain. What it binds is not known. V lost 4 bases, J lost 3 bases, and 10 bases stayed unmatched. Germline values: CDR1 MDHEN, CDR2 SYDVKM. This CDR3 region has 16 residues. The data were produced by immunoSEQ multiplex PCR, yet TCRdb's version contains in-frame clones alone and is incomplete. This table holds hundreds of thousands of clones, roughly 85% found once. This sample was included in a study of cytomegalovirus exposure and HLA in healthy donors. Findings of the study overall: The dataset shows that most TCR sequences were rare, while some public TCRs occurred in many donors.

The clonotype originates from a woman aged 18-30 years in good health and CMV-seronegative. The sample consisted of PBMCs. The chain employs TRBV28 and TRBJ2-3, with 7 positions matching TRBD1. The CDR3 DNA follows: TGTGCCAGCAGTTCGTACCGGGACAGTAGAACAGATACGCAGTATTTT. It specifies CASSSYRDSRTDTQYF.